This T cell receptor beta chain was captured by sequencing in a study of blood T cell repertoires in COVID-19. Study-level background: Acute-phase and convalescent COVID-19 samples originated in the United States, Italy and Spain. From T cells, B-cell-depleted T cells, or PBMCs came the material, which was cDNA or gDNA.

Methods used by the authors: Cell counts per sample came from amplifying reference gene primers. Here immunoSEQ multiplex PCR was the method, and the copy in TCRdb shows in-frame clones only, minus some. V and J calls and clone size follow that table, whereas D and trimming were derived from the DNA. This table holds 90,000 to 100,000 clones, about 83% found once. The CDR3 has 17 residues. V lost 5 bases and J 2 bases, leaving 19 bases between the germline ends. CDR1 and CDR2 from the germline V gene are MNHEY and SMNVEV (reference sequence). Specimen: peripheral blood. The chain couples TRBV27 to TRBJ2-4; D is perhaps TRBD1 (6 bases). This receptor was obtained from a woman aged 55-69 years with COVID-19, enrolled during active disease. The CDR3 protein is CASSPNLQGISKNIQYF. As DNA, the CDR3 is TGTGCCAGCAGTCCAAACTTACAGGGAATCTCCAAAAACATTCAGTACTTC.